This T cell receptor (beta chain) was profiled in a study of cytomegalovirus exposure and HLA in healthy donors. Per germline, CDR1 KGHSH and CDR2 LQKENI. The CDR3 has 14 amino acids. The V gene lost 3 bases and the J gene lost 1 base, with 9 bases spanning the gap. Primers: 60 Vbeta forward and 13 Jbeta reverse. Clones were read by immunoSEQ multiplex PCR, and TCRdb kept only the in-frame ones, dropping some. This table has 90,000 to 130,000 clones, around 86% appearing once. The sequencing input was PBMCs. The source of this sequence is a man aged 35 to 55 in good health and CMV-seronegative. This chain uses TRBV18 with TRBJ1-1; maybe TRBD1 (6 bases). The CDR3 sequence is CASSPTGQNTEAFF. The CDR3 coding sequence is TGTGCCAGCTCACCGACAGGACAGAACACTGAAGCTTTCTTT.